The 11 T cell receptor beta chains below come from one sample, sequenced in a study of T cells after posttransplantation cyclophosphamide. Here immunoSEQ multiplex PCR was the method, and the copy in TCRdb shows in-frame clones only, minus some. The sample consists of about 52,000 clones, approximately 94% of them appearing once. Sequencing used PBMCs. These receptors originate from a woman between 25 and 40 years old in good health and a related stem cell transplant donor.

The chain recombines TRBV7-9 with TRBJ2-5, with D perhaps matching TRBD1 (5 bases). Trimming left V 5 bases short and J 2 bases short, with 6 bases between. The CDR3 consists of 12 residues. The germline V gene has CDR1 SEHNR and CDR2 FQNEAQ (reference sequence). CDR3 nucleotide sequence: TGTGCCAGCAGCCCAGGGCAAGAGACCCAGTACTTC. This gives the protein CASSPGQETQYF.

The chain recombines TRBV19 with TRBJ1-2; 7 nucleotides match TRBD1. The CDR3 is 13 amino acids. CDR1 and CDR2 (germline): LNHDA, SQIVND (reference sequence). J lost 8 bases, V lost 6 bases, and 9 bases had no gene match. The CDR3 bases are TGTGCCAGTAGCGGGGACAGCTTGGGCGGCTACACCTTC. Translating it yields CASSGDSLGGYTF.

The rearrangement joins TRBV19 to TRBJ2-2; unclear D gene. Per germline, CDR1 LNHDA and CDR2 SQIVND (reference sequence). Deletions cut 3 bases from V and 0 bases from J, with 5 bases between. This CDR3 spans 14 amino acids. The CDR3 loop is CASSISPNTGELFF. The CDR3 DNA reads TGTGCCAGTAGTATCTCCCCGAACACCGGGGAGCTGTTTTTT.

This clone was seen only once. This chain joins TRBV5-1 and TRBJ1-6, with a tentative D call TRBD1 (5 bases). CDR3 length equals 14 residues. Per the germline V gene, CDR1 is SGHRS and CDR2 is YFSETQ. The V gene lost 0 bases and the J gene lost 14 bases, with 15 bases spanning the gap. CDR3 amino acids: CASSLGQGIYSLHF. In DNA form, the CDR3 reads TGCGCCAGCAGCTTGGGCCAGGGAATCTATTCCCTCCACTTT. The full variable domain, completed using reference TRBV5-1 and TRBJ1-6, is KAGVTQTPRYLIKTRGQQVTLSCSPISGHRSVSWYQQTPGQGLQFLFEYFSETQRNKGNFPGRFSGRQFSNSRSEMNVSTLELGDSALYLCASSLGQGIYSLHFGNGTRLTVT.

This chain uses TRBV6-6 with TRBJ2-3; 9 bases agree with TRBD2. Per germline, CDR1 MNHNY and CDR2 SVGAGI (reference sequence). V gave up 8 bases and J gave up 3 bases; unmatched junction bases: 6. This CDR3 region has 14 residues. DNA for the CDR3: TGTGCCAGCGGGTGGCGGGGGGGGACAGATACGCAGTATTTT. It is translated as CASGWRGGTDTQYF.

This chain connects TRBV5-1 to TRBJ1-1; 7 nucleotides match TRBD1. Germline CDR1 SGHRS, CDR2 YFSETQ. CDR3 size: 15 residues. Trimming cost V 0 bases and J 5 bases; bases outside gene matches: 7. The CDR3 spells CASSLAQGSWTEAFF. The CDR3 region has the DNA TGCGCCAGCAGCTTGGCACAGGGGAGTTGGACTGAAGCTTTCTTT.

DNA for the CDR3: TGTGCCATCAGTGAAAGGGACAAGCAAGCCAAAAACATTCAGTACTTC. Encoded protein: CAISERDKQAKNIQYF. V is TRBV10-3 and J is TRBJ2-4; D is perhaps TRBD1 (6 bases). The germline V gene has CDR1 ENHRY and CDR2 SYGVKD. Trimming shortened V by 3 bases and J by 0 bases, and 12 bases separated the two germline ends. This CDR3 region has 16 residues.

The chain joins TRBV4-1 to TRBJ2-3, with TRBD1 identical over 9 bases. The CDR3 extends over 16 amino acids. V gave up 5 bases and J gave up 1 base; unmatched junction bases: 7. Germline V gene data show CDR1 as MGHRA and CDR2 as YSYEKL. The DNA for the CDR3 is TGCGCCAGCAGCTCGAACCGGGACAGGGGCACAGATACGCAGTATTTT. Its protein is CASSSNRDRGTDTQYF.

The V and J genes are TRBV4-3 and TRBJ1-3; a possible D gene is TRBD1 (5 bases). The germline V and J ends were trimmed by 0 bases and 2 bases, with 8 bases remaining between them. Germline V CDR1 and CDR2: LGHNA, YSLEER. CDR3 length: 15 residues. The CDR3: CASSQDGAPGNTIYF. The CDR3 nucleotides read TGCGCCAGCAGCCAAGATGGGGCGCCTGGAAACACCATATATTTT.

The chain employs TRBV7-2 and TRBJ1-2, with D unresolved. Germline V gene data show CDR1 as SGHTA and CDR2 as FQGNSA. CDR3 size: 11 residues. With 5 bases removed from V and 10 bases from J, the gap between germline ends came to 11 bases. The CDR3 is CASSPRMAYTF. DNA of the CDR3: TGTGCCAGCAGCCCCAGGATGGCCTACACCTTC. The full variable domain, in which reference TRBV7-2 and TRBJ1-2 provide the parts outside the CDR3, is GAGVSQSPSNKVTEKGKDVELRCDPISGHTALYWYRQSLGQGLEFLIYFQGNSAPDKSGLPSDRFSAERTGGSVSTLTIQRTQQEDSAVYLCASSPRMAYTFGSGTRLTVV.

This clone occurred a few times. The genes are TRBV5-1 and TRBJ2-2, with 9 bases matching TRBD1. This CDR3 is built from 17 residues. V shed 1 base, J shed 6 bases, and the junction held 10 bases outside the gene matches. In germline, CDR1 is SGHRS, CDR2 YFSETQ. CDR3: CASSLTPWTGEAGELFF. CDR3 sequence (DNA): TGCGCCAGCAGCTTGACCCCTTGGACAGGGGAGGCCGGGGAGCTGTTTTTT.